This T cell receptor (beta chain) was observed in a study of T cell responses to AZD1222 COVID-19 vaccine. The length of the CDR3 is 12 residues. Germline V gene lookup returns CDR1 SNHLY and CDR2 FYNNEI. The ends were cut back, 10 bases at V and 5 bases at J, with 14 bases in the middle. Repertoires were generated with immunoSEQ multiplex PCR, while TCRdb's copy carries only in-frame clones and drops some. Among fewer than 150,000 clones, 90% to 95% were seen once, and the ten largest hold 3.1%. Sequencing was performed on peripheral blood, taken on day 0 of AZD1222 vaccination. This receptor was taken from an adult in good health. This chain connects TRBV2 to TRBJ1-1, with D maybe TRBD1 (5 bases). Here the CDR3 reads CANGGGGTEAFF. The CDR3, as DNA: TGTGCCAACGGGGGAGGCGGGACTGAAGCTTTCTTT.